This TCR beta chain is drawn from a study of blood T cells in healthy people across ages (dated by TCRdb to between 2015 and 2016). About the full investigation: In model experiments, roughly one uniquely barcoded TCR beta cDNA molecule per two T cells was captured by template switching. Donors were grouped into four age groups: young (average 16 years), middle-aged (39), aged (around 56) and long-lived (just over 80). Age-related changes in TCR beta repertoire diversity were measured in the study by deep sequencing normalized with unique cDNA molecular identifiers. Two additional independent replicas of 1 million unique cDNA reads from the same blood draw were analyzed for two donors (one aged 18 to 30 and one aged 80 or older).

The study at large found these results: A strong correlation was found between observed TCR beta diversity and the percentage of naive T cells measured by flow cytometry. Compared with the aged group, the long-lived group had more naive CD4+ T cells, fewer expanded clones and increased TCR diversity, a pattern suggesting age selection. As age increased, observed TCR beta diversity per million T cells dropped in a roughly linear way, and a significant reduction was already evident by age around 41. Estimates of total diversity from one million sequenced T cells were regarded as lower bounds and underestimates. Bulk unsorted PBMC profiling prevented conclusive comparison of naive and antigen-experienced compartments. The CMV infection status of donors was not known, potentially confounding age-related changes in expanded clonotypes.

Library construction relied on 5' RACE. TCRdb lists the instrument as Illumina HiSeq 2500. A second PCR of roughly 6 to 11 cycles was run with a J-beta primer mix and a sample-barcoded 5' primer. A template-switch 5' adaptor carrying 12 random nucleotides introduced a unique molecular identifier onto each TCR beta cDNA molecule. Each sample yielded at least 2.5 million CDR3-containing paired-end reads. First-strand cDNA synthesis was performed from all RNA using the Mint cDNA synthesis kit, with priming by a TRBC-specific oligonucleotide. All cDNA was treated with uracil-DNA glycosylase and then went through a first 18-cycle PCR with the universal primers M1SS and BC2_uni_R. Turning to the authors' computational methods: For normalization, 1 million high-quality reads were randomly selected from each sample, with every read carrying a distinct molecular identifier. Instead of being binned into consensus sequences, reads that shared molecular identifiers were thrown out. MiTCR, set to a Q25 quality threshold and the strictest error-elimination algorithm, was used for CDR3 identification, clonotype clustering and error correction. A nonparametric unseen species model using Euler transformation provided a lower-bound estimate of total TCR beta diversity. The public reads were run again by TCRdb, first through fastp at Q25 and then through MiXCR, and only productive beta chains were kept. CDR3 protein duplicates are merged, each entry listing the most common genes and DNA. The V and J calls and clone size are TCRdb's, not the authors'. Here the sample has 750,000 to 850,000 distinct CDR3 sequences; roughly 25% occur a single time. The top ten clonotypes cover around 3.6% of the sample.

Donors were 39 systemically healthy Caucasian individuals from Russia aged roughly 6 to 90 years. Roughly 9 milliliters of peripheral blood were drawn from each donor into EDTA-treated Vacutainer tubes. Ficoll-Paque density-gradient centrifugation was used to isolate PBMCs, with at least 6 million per sample. Trizol reagent was used to extract total RNA from PBMCs, with at least 5.5 micrograms per sample. For every donor, flow cytometry on a PBMC aliquot measured the percentage of naive CD45RAhigh/CD27high T cells. To note about this clonotype: Its antigen is currently not known. No much larger clonotype is one base removed from it; base qualities were not supplied.

Trimming costs V 5 bases and J 3 bases, and their ends lie 14 bases apart. CDR1 is given as SEHNR and CDR2 as FQNEAQ, both from the germline V gene (reference sequence). The CDR3 runs 14 residues from the cysteine to the phenylalanine. Only the CDR3 DNA stays, 42 bases, in frame from base 1. These records were also assigned to another study, of T cells of mothers and their children. From the second report: Nine systemically healthy Caucasian individuals, comprising three mothers and their six children, were included as donors. cDNA synthesis used all of the extracted RNA, with roughly 1.6 ug of RNA in each 15 ul reaction. In the second PCR, sample barcodes and 2-4 random nucleotides were introduced via the M1S primer. Each mother yielded over 9.5 million TCR beta CDR3 reads and each child some 3 million reads. Thymic selection shapes the output of TCR recombination in a similar way in related and unrelated pairs, and inherited differences have a minor effect. Normalized repertoire overlap was always found to be slightly, but never significantly, higher in related mother-child pairs than in unrelated mother-child pairs. No persistent microchimeric T cell clones were detected, at a sensitivity of approximately 90 clones per million clonotypes. The study used deep NGS to compare TCR beta repertoires of mothers and children, seeking features distinguishing related mother-child pairs from unrelated individuals. Mothers averaged approximately 40 +/- 4 years of age and children averaged 11 +/- 4 years. Libraries were sequenced on Illumina HiSeq 2000 with 100+100 nt paired-end reads after adapter ligation with NEBNext reagents. To avoid cross-contamination, the mother libraries and the child libraries were prepared a month apart and sequenced in separate runs. For each donor, somewhere between about 450,000 and 2,000,000 distinct TCR beta clonotypes were identified. Naive TCR beta clonotypes were estimated from low-frequency clonotypes matched to each donor's FACS-determined naive share, without sorting.

The sequence came from a boy younger than 18 in good health. The V and J segments used are TRBV7-9 and TRBJ2-7; the D region possibly corresponds to TRBD2 (5 bases align). Sequencing input: blood. The CDR3 sequence is CASSTTVTSYEQYF. The base sequence is TGTGCCAGCAGCACCACCGTAACTAGCTACGAGCAGTACTTC.